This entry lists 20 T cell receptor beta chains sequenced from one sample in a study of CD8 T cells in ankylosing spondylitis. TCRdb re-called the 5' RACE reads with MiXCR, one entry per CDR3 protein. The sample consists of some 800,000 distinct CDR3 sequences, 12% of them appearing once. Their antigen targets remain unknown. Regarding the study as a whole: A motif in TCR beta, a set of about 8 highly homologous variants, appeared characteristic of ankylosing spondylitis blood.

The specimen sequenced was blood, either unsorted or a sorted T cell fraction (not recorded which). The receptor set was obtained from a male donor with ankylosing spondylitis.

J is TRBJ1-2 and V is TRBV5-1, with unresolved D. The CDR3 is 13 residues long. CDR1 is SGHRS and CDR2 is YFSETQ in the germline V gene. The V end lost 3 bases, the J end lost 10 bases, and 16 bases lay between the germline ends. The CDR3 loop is CASSSTPSSDYTF. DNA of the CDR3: TGCGCCAGCAGCTCGACACCTTCCAGCGACTACACCTTC. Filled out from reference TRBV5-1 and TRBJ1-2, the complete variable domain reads KAGVTQTPRYLIKTRGQQVTLSCSPISGHRSVSWYQQTPGQGLQFLFEYFSETQRNKGNFPGRFSGRQFSNSRSEMNVSTLELGDSALYLCASSSTPSSDYTFGSGTRLTVV.

DNA for the CDR3: TGCAGTGCTAGCAAGCGGGCCGATGAGCAGTTCTTC. The encoded protein is CSASKRADEQFF. This rearrangement joins TRBV20-1 to TRBJ2-1, with a tentative D call TRBD2 (6 bases). The CDR3 has 12 residues. The germline V and J ends were trimmed by 3 bases and 8 bases, with 11 bases remaining between them. Germline CDR1 DFQATT, CDR2 SNEGSKA (reference sequence).

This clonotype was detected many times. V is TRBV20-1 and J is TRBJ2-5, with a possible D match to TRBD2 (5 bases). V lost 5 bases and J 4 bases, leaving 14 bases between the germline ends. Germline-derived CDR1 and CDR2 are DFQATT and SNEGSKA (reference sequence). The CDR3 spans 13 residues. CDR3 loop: CSAFERLVETQYF. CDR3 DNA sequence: TGCAGTGCTTTCGAGCGGCTAGTAGAGACCCAGTACTTC.

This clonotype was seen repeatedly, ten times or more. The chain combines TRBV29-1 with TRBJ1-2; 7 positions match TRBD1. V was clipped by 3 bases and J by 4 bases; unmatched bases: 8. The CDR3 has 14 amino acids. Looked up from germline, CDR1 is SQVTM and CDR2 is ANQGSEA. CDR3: CSVEYPGGSYGYTF. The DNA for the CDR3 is TGCAGCGTTGAGTATCCAGGGGGTTCCTATGGCTACACCTTC.

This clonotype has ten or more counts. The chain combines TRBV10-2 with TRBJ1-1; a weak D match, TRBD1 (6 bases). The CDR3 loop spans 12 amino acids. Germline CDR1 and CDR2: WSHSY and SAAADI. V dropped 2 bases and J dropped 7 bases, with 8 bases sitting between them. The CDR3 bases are TGCGCCAGCAGTGAGGGGGGCAGTGAAGCTTTCTTT. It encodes CASSEGGSEAFF.

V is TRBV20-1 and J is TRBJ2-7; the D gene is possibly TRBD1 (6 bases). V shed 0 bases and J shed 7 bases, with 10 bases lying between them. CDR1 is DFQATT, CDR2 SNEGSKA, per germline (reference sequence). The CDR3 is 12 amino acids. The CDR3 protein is CSAREGADEQYF. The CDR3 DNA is TGCAGTGCTAGAGAGGGGGCCGATGAGCAGTACTTC.

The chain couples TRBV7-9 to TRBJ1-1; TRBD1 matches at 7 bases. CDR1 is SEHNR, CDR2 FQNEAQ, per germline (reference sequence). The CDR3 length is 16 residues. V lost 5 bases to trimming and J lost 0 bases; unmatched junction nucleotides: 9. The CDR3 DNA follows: TGTGCCAGCAGCCCCCACCAGGGGGTTCTGAACACTGAAGCTTTCTTT. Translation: CASSPHQGVLNTEAFF.

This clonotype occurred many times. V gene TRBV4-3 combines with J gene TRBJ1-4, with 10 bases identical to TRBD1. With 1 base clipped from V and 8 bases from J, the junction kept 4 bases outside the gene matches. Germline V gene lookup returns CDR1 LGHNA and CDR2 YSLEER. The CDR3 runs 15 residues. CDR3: CASSQATGGVEKLFF. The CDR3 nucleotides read TGCGCCAGCAGCCAAGCGACAGGGGGCGTCGAAAAACTGTTTTTT.

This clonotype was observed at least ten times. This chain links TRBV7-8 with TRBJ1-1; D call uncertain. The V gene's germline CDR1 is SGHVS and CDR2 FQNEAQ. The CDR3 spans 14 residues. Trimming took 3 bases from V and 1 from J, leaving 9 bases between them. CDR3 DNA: TGTGCCAGCAGCTTTTTAGGATGGAACACTGAAGCTTTCTTT. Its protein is CASSFLGWNTEAFF.

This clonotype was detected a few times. CDR3 protein: CASSQESGPGFTDTQYF. CDR3 nucleotides: TGCGCCAGCAGCCAAGAGTCGGGCCCGGGGTTCACAGATACGCAGTATTTT. The V call is TRBV4-3, the J call TRBJ2-3, with D perhaps matching TRBD2 (5 bases). The CDR3 extends over 17 amino acids. Germline lookup yields CDR1 LGHNA and CDR2 YSLEER. Trimming took 0 bases from V and 2 from J, leaving 15 bases between them.

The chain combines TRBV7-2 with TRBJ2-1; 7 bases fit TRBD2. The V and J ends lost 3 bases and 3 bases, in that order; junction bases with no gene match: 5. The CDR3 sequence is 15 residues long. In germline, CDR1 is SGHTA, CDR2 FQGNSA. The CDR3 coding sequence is TGTGCCAGCAGCTTTCGGCGGGGGTACTACAATGAGCAGTTCTTC. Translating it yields CASSFRRGYYNEQFF.

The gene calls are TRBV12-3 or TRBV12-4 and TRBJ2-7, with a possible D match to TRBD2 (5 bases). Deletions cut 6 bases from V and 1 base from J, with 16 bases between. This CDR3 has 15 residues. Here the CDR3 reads CASSPRADFSYEQYF. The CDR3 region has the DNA TGTGCCAGCAGCCCCCGGGCGGACTTTTCCTACGAGCAGTACTTC.

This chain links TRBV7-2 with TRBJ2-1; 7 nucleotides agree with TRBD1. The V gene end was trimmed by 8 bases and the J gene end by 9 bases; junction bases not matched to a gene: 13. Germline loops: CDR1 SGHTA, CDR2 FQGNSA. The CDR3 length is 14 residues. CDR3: CASEKQGFTGEQFF. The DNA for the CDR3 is TGTGCCAGCGAAAAACAGGGGTTTACTGGTGAGCAGTTCTTC. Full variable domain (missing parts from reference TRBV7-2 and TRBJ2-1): GAGVSQSPSNKVTEKGKDVELRCDPISGHTALYWYRQSLGQGLEFLIYFQGNSAPDKSGLPSDRFSAERTGGSVSTLTIQRTQQEDSAVYLCASEKQGFTGEQFFGPGTRLTVL.

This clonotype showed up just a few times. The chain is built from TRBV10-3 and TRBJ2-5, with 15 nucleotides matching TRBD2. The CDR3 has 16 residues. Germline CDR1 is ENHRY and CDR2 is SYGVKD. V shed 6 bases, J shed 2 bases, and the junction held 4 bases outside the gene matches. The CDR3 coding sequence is TGTGCCATCAGCCCGGGACTAGCGGGGGGACAAGAGACCCAGTACTTC. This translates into CAISPGLAGGQETQYF.

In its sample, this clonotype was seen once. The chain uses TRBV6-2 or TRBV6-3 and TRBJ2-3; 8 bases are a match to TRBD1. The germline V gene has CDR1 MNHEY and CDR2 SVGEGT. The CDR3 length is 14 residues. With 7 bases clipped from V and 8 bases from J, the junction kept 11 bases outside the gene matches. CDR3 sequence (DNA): TGTGCCAGCACCCTAGGGACAGGTAGAGGTACGCAGTATTTT. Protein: CASTLGTGRGTQYF.

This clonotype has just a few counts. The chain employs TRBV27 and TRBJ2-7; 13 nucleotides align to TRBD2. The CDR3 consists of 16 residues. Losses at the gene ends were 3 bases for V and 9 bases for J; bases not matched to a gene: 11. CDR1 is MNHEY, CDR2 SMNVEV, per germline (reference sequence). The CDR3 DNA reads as TGTGCCAGCAGTTTTCGATGGACTAGCGGGAGAGACGGGCAGTACTTC. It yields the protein CASSFRWTSGRDGQYF.

This chain's CDR3 is CASSSASDEQFF. DNA for the CDR3: TGTGCCAGCAGCTCAGCCTCGGATGAGCAGTTCTTC. The genes are TRBV7-2 and TRBJ2-1; D is unclear. V was trimmed by 4 bases and J by 8 bases, leaving 9 bases between them. Germline V gene lookup returns CDR1 SGHTA and CDR2 FQGNSA. CDR3 size: 12 residues.

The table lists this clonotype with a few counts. In nucleotides, the CDR3 is TGTGCCAGCAGTCCGATACAGGTTTCCTACGAGCAGTACTTC. It specifies CASSPIQVSYEQYF. This chain links TRBV28 with TRBJ2-7, with a possible D match to TRBD1 (5 bases). The CDR3 length is 14 residues. From germline, CDR1 is MDHEN and CDR2 SYDVKM. V lost 5 bases, J lost 1 base, and 12 bases lay in between.

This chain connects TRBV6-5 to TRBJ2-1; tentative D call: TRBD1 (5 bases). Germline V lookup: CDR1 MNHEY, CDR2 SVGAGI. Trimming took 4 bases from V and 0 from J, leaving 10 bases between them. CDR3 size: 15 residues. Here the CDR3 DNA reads TGTGCCAGCAGTTTCAACAGGAACTCCTACAATGAGCAGTTCTTC. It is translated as CASSFNRNSYNEQFF.

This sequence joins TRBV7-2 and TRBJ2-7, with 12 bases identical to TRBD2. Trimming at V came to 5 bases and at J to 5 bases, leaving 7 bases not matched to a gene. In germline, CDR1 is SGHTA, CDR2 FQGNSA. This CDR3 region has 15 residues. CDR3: CASSRTSGIAHEQYF. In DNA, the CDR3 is TGTGCCAGCAGCCGGACTAGCGGGATTGCCCACGAGCAGTACTTC.